These 6 T cell receptor beta chains share one sample of origin, sequenced in a study of blood T cell repertoires in COVID-19 (dated by TCRdb to about 2020). Preparation of the library involved the immunoSEQ multiplex PCR assay. TCRdb re-hosts the immuneACCESS table, in-frame sequences only. Its copies lack some clones; in the studies checked, an unresolved V gene accounts for under half of them, and the cause for the rest is not known. For this sample there are roughly 190,000 clones; approximately 86% appear just once. The ten largest clonotypes hold 7% to 7.5% of the sample. The sample was peripheral blood. The source of these receptors is a woman of 80 years or more in a cohort sampled during active or convalescent COVID-19.

The chain combines TRBV19 with TRBJ2-7; weak D call: TRBD1 (6 bases). The CDR3 sequence is 16 residues long. In germline, CDR1 is LNHDA, CDR2 SQIVND (reference sequence). Trimming left V 6 bases short and J 3 bases short, with 21 bases between. The CDR3 DNA reads as TGTGCCAGTAGCCCTAACCGAAGGACAGTTATCTACGAGCAGTACTTC. Its protein is CASSPNRRTVIYEQYF. The full variable domain, with the rest looked up from reference TRBV19 and TRBJ2-7, is DGGITQSPKYLFRKEGQNVTLSCEQNLNHDAMYWYRQDPGQGLRLIYYSQIVNDFQKGDIAEGYSVSREKKESFPLTVTSAQKNPTAFYLCASSPNRRTVIYEQYFGPGTRLTVT.

The CDR3 DNA is TGTGCCAGCAGCAGTGGGCGGGACACTGAAGCTTTCTTT. Encoded protein: CASSSGRDTEAFF. This rearrangement joins TRBV11-2 to TRBJ1-1; D remains ambiguous. The V gene's germline CDR1 is SGHAT and CDR2 FQNNGV. CDR3 length: 13 amino acids. The V end was cut by 5 bases, the J end by 3 bases, with 10 bases between.

The chain links TRBV27 to TRBJ2-6; D remains ambiguous. Germline CDR1 MNHEY, CDR2 SMNVEV (reference sequence). There are 13 residues in the CDR3. The V end was cut by 3 bases, the J end by 2 bases, with 2 bases between. CDR3 sequence: CASSFTGANVLTF. The CDR3 bases are TGTGCCAGCAGTTTCACTGGGGCCAACGTCCTGACTTTC.

The rearrangement links TRBV28 to TRBJ2-7, with a tentative D call TRBD2 (5 bases). This CDR3 contains 14 residues. Germline V CDR1 and CDR2: MDHEN, SYDVKM. V shed 3 bases and J shed 3 bases, with 12 bases lying between them. The CDR3 DNA is TGTGCCAGCAGTTTCGATGGGAGAAGCTACGAGCAGTACTTC. It codes for CASSFDGRSYEQYF. Combining the CDR3 with reference TRBV28 and TRBJ2-7 gives the whole variable domain DVKVTQSSRYLVKRTGEKVFLECVQDMDHENMFWYRQDPGLGLRLIYFSYDVKMKEKGDIPEGYSVSREKKERFSLILESASTNQTSMYLCASSFDGRSYEQYFGPGTRLTVT.

The V and J genes are TRBV11-3 and TRBJ2-5; TRBD1 agrees at 7 bases. The CDR3 length is 13 residues. Unmatched junction bases numbered 1, after V lost 4 bases and J lost 2 bases. Germline CDR1 is SGHNT and CDR2 is YENEEA. CDR3: CASSWDSQETQYF. The DNA for the CDR3 is TGTGCCAGCAGCTGGGACAGTCAAGAGACCCAGTACTTC.

CDR3 in DNA: TGTGCCAGCAGCTTAAGGCTCCAGGGAAATGAAAAACTGTTTTTT. Translated: CASSLRLQGNEKLFF. The chain couples TRBV11-2 to TRBJ1-4; tentatively, D is TRBD1 (5 bases). Germline V CDR1 and CDR2: SGHAT, FQNNGV. V dropped 2 bases and J dropped 5 bases, with 12 bases sitting between them. The CDR3 runs to 15 residues.